This TCR beta chain stems from a study of T cells after yellow fever vaccination. Study in general: When fractions had low cell numbers, they were prepared with SMART-Seq v4 Ultra Low Input.

This clonotype occurred a few times. Its target is not known. Points from the study as a whole: Most clones from primary vaccination resurfaced after the booster (nearly 97% CD4, 75% to 90% CD8). The CD4 compartment and the CD8 compartment contained a small share of clonotypes in common.

Production of TCR cDNA was by 5'RACE template switching, which also added a universal primer site and UMIs. MiXCR, applied by TCRdb to the 5' RACE reads, yields one record per CDR3 protein. The sample records 400,000 to 450,000 distinct CDR3 sequences, 18% being singletons. Trimming shortened V by 10 bases and J by 0 bases, and 19 bases separated the two germline ends. Per the germline V gene, CDR1 is MNHNY and CDR2 is SVGAGI (reference sequence). The CDR3 totals 16 residues. The receptor's source is a man younger than 35 who received the YFV17D yellow fever vaccine. This sequence joins TRBV6-6 and TRBJ2-1; perhaps TRBD2 as D (5 bases). Material: PBMCs, obtained before the yellow fever booster vaccination. For the CDR3, the DNA is TGTGCCACTTTCTCGGGCGGGCAGAGCTCCTACAATGAGCAGTTCTTC. This codes for CATFSGGQSSYNEQFF.